A single sample gave rise to the 23 T cell receptor beta chains below, sequenced in a study of T-cell reconstitution after alpha-beta-depleted transplantation in children. Molecular barcoding with unique molecular identifiers was used for the TCRbeta library. TCRdb re-analysed the PCR reads in MiXCR, keeping a single row per CDR3 protein. There are roughly 300,000 distinct CDR3 sequences in the sample; approximately 10% occur only once, and 20% to 25% lies in the top ten. The source was peripheral blood, collected 180 days after TCRalphabeta/CD19-depleted stem cell transplant. The receptors here all came from a male patient aged 2-15 years who had a stem cell transplant for chronic granulomatous disease, so the T cells may come from the graft donor.

This clonotype has a count of ten or more. The chain employs TRBV12-3 or TRBV12-4 and TRBJ2-3; TRBD2 matches 11 bases. This CDR3 has 18 residues. Germline trimming cut 3 bases from V and 4 bases from J; bases unmatched to any gene: 12. CDR3 in DNA: TGTGCCAGCAGTTTTTTTACAAGACTAGCGGGGATTTCAGATACGCAGTATTTT. Encoded protein: CASSFFTRLAGISDTQYF.

This clonotype was observed at least ten times. The chain recombines TRBV9 with TRBJ2-1, with unresolved D. Germline CDR1 is SGDLS and CDR2 is YYNGEE. The CDR3 length is 12 residues. V shed 3 bases and J shed 4 bases, with 5 bases lying between them. This chain's CDR3 is CASSAKYNEQFF. As DNA, the CDR3 is TGTGCCAGCAGCGCCAAGTACAATGAGCAGTTCTTC.

A word on this clonotype: A much bigger clone sits one base away, suggesting this may be a read error. The genes are TRBV11-2 and TRBJ2-5; TRBD2 matches 11 bases. Germline V gives CDR1 SGHAT, CDR2 FQNNGV. The CDR3 runs to 20 residues. V shed 8 bases and J 1 base; nucleotides not matched to a gene: 21. The CDR3 reads CASGIMRKVAGGLFQETQYF. For the CDR3, the DNA is TGTGCCAGCGGCATCATGAGGAAGGTAGCGGGGGGGTTATTCCAAGAGACCCAGTACTTC. The variable domain in full, with the rest retrieved from reference TRBV11-2 and TRBJ2-5, is EAGVAQSPRYKIIEKRQSVAFWCNPISGHATLYWYQQILGQGPKLLIQFQNNGVVDDSQLPKDRFSAERLKGVDSTLKIQPAKLEDSAVYLCASGIMRKVAGGLFQETQYFGPGTRLLVL.

In this sample, this clonotype turned up many times. The chain carries TRBV12-3 or TRBV12-4 and TRBJ2-5; D gene ambiguous. V lost 3 bases, J lost 5 bases, and 10 bases lay in between. This CDR3 has 13 residues. The CDR3 protein is CASSFGVPETQYF. The CDR3 DNA is TGTGCCAGCAGTTTTGGGGTTCCGGAGACCCAGTACTTC.

This clonotype was seen at least ten times. This chain connects TRBV7-2 to TRBJ2-7; D unclear. Germline CDR1 is SGHTA and CDR2 is FQGNSA. This CDR3 has 14 residues. V shed 1 base and J shed 0 bases, with 7 bases lying between them. CDR3 region: CASSLGHFSYEQYF. Here the CDR3 DNA reads TGTGCCAGCAGCTTAGGACACTTCTCCTACGAGCAGTACTTC.

This clonotype was counted at least ten times. The gene calls are TRBV20-1 and TRBJ2-5; TRBD2 might be the D (5 bases). The CDR3 covers 11 residues. Trimming cost V 8 bases and J 5 bases, with 12 bases left between them. The germline V gene encodes CDR1 DFQATT and CDR2 SNEGSKA (reference sequence). CDR3 DNA sequence: TGCAGTCGAGTCCGAGGGGAGACCCAGTACTTC. Its protein is CSRVRGETQYF.

This clonotype was seen ten or more times. This chain links TRBV29-1 with TRBJ2-7; D might be TRBD1 or TRBD2, each matching 6 bases. CDR1 SQVTM and CDR2 ANQGSEA come from the germline V gene. This CDR3 contains 13 residues. Trimming removed 6 bases at V and 4 bases at J, with 16 bases between. The CDR3 sequence is CSVGGTLLYEQYF. The CDR3, as DNA: TGCAGCGTCGGAGGGACACTGCTTTACGAGCAGTACTTC.

Many counts were recorded for this clonotype. The genes are TRBV9 and TRBJ2-2; D is perhaps TRBD2 (6 bases). V was pared by 3 bases and J by 0 bases, with 12 bases between. Germline-derived CDR1 and CDR2 are SGDLS and YYNGEE. The CDR3 sequence is 16 residues long. The CDR3 protein is CASSAPGLTNTGELFF. In DNA, the CDR3 is TGTGCCAGCAGCGCGCCGGGACTGACGAACACCGGGGAGCTGTTTTTT.

Many counts were recorded for this clonotype. The CDR3, as DNA: TGTGCCAGCTCACTTTCTACACTAGCCACAGATACGCAGTATTTT. It encodes CASSLSTLATDTQYF. The J gene is TRBJ2-3, the V gene TRBV18; D may be TRBD2 (6 bases). V dropped 4 bases and J dropped 2 bases, with 13 bases sitting between them. The CDR3 runs 15 residues. Germline-derived CDR1 and CDR2 are KGHSH and LQKENI.

The CDR3 here is CASSGNLGETGANVLTF. DNA of the CDR3: TGTGCCAGCAGTGGAAACCTGGGGGAAACTGGGGCCAACGTCCTGACTTTC. The gene calls are TRBV25-1 and TRBJ2-6; TRBD1 or TRBD2 may be the D gene (5 bases each). V was trimmed by 4 bases and J by 2 bases, leaving 15 bases between them. CDR1 and CDR2 (germline): MGHDK, SYGVNS. The CDR3 has 17 amino acids.

This clonotype appeared many times. The gene calls are TRBV3-1 and TRBJ2-7, with D perhaps matching TRBD1 (5 bases). Looked up from germline, CDR1 is LGHDT and CDR2 is YNNKEL (reference sequence). The ends were cut back, 0 bases at V and 5 bases at J, with 11 bases in the middle. This CDR3 has 14 residues. The CDR3 DNA is TGTGCCAGCAGCCAAGATCGCACAGGAAACGAGCAGTACTTC. Translating it yields CASSQDRTGNEQYF.

This clonotype was picked up a small number of times. V usage is TRBV19 and J usage is TRBJ2-1, with D possibly TRBD1 on 6 matching bases. The CDR3 is 12 residues long. V lost 9 bases and J 6 bases, leaving 12 bases between the germline ends. Germline lookup yields CDR1 LNHDA and CDR2 SQIVND (reference sequence). CDR3 coding DNA: TGTGCCAGCCAGGACAGTCCCAATGAGCAGTTCTTC. Translating gives CASQDSPNEQFF.

This clonotype occurred many times. J is TRBJ2-2 and V is TRBV12-3 or TRBV12-4; TRBD2 matches at 7 bases. The CDR3 is 14 residues long. The V gene end was trimmed by 6 bases and the J gene end by 7 bases; junction bases not matched to a gene: 8. Here the CDR3 DNA reads TGTGCCAGCAGACTTGGGGGGGTGGTCGGGGAGCTGTTTTTT. Residues: CASRLGGVVGELFF.

This clonotype was seen at least ten times. The V gene is TRBV5-1, the J gene TRBJ2-1; D ambiguous. The CDR3 runs 13 residues. Germline V gene data show CDR1 as SGHRS and CDR2 as YFSETQ. The V gene lost 4 bases and the J gene lost 6 bases, with 11 bases spanning the gap. The CDR3 coding sequence is TGCGCCAGCAGCGCCGGAAAATTCAATGAGCAGTTCTTC. It yields the protein CASSAGKFNEQFF.

This clonotype has ten or more counts. The rearrangement links TRBV12-3 or TRBV12-4 to TRBJ2-1; 10 bases fit TRBD2. The CDR3 has 14 residues. The V and J ends lost 4 bases and 10 bases, in that order; junction bases with no gene match: 7. DNA for the CDR3: TGTGCCAGCAGTTACTTAGCGGGAGGATTAGAGCAGTTCTTC. This gives the protein CASSYLAGGLEQFF.

This clonotype came up many times. This sequence joins TRBV20-1 and TRBJ1-1, with a tentative D call TRBD1 (5 bases). V lost 2 bases, J lost 4 bases, and 14 bases lay in between. This CDR3 contains 14 residues. The germline gives CDR1 DFQATT, CDR2 SNEGSKA (reference sequence). CDR3 region: CSARRPGTGTEAFF. The CDR3 DNA reads TGCAGTGCTAGACGTCCAGGGACGGGCACTGAAGCTTTCTTT.

This clonotype was seen many times. V is TRBV12-3 or TRBV12-4 and J is TRBJ2-1; the D is unclear. With 3 bases removed from V and 5 bases from J, the gap between germline ends came to 8 bases. CDR3 size: 13 residues. The CDR3 spells CASSFSADNEQFF. DNA for the CDR3: TGTGCCAGCAGTTTTTCCGCGGACAATGAGCAGTTCTTC.

In this sample, this clonotype turned up many times. The CDR3 sequence: CASSVALPNGGRNTGELFF. The CDR3 DNA follows: TGTGCCAGCAGCGTAGCCCTCCCCAACGGGGGGCGGAACACCGGGGAGCTGTTTTTT. The V call is TRBV9, the J call TRBJ2-2; a weak D match, TRBD2 (7 bases). The CDR3 runs 19 residues. The V gene's germline CDR1 is SGDLS and CDR2 YYNGEE. V dropped 0 bases and J dropped 1 base, with 19 bases sitting between them.

This clonotype was detected ten times or more. The chain combines TRBV5-8 with TRBJ2-7; the match to TRBD1 covers 7 bases. The CDR3 runs 15 residues. Germline trimming cut 4 bases from V and 2 bases from J; bases unmatched to any gene: 9. Per germline, CDR1 SGHTS and CDR2 YDEGEE. The CDR3 region is CASSTDRTGTYEQYF. The CDR3, as DNA: TGTGCCAGCAGCACCGACCGGACAGGAACCTACGAGCAGTACTTC.

V and J are TRBV20-1 and TRBJ2-2; 8 bases are shared with TRBD2. This CDR3 has 15 residues. Germline V CDR1 and CDR2: DFQATT, SNEGSKA (reference sequence). V was clipped by 6 bases and J by 1 base; unmatched bases: 7. CDR3 in amino acids: CSAPSREVNTGELFF. In DNA form, the CDR3 reads TGCAGTGCCCCGTCGCGGGAGGTGAACACCGGGGAGCTGTTTTTT.

This clonotype was found many times. The V gene is TRBV12-3 or TRBV12-4, the J gene TRBJ1-3, with a weak D call TRBD1 (6 bases). The CDR3 consists of 13 residues. V lost 5 bases to trimming and J lost 9 bases, with 14 bases between them. CDR3 DNA sequence: TGTGCCAGCAGTCAGGGGCCCGGGGGCACCATATATTTT. Protein sequence: CASSQGPGGTIYF.

This clonotype came up many times. V usage is TRBV12-3 or TRBV12-4 and J usage is TRBJ1-5, with unresolved D. This CDR3 contains 15 residues. Trimming shortened V by 3 bases and J by 4 bases, and 13 bases separated the two germline ends. The CDR3 coding sequence is TGTGCCAGCAGTTTGCCGGGGAGGAGAAATCAGCCCCAGCATTTT. It codes for CASSLPGRRNQPQHF.

At least ten counts were recorded for this clonotype. The rearrangement uses TRBV7-6 and TRBJ2-1; 9 positions match TRBD2. The CDR3 extends over 16 amino acids. Germline CDR1 is SGHVS and CDR2 is FNYEAQ. The junction had 2 bases not matched to a gene; V was cut back by 0 bases and J by 2 bases. The CDR3 here is CASSLAGGRAYNEQFF. CDR3 bases: TGTGCCAGCAGCTTAGCGGGCGGGAGGGCCTACAATGAGCAGTTCTTC.